A selection of T cell receptor beta chains follows, all from one sample in a study of CD8+ T cells in alopecia areata. TCRdb keeps only in-frame clones here, not all; method: immunoSEQ multiplex PCR. The table lists 90,000 to 150,000 clones, about 61% of them singletons, with approximately 31% in the top ten. The material was CD8+ T cells sorted from blood, obtained at week 4, from a patient treated with tofacitinib. All receptors derive from a human donor with alopecia areata. Both conserved end residues are part of each CDR3. The D gene is left open where the match is weak. Only part of the rows carry a size: once, few, many, or a class if the clone is expanded.

V gene: TRBV9; clone size: NA; J gene: TRBJ2-7; D gene: NA; CDR3 protein: CASSVGDPGYEQYF; CDR3 DNA: TGTGCCAGCAGCGTAGGTGACCCCGGGTACGAGCAGTACTTC
V gene: TRBV7-9; clone size: NA; J gene: TRBJ2-7; D gene: NA; CDR3 protein: CASSLGSPEQYF; CDR3 DNA: TGTGCCAGCAGCTTAGGTTCTCCCGAGCAGTACTTC
V gene: TRBV4-1; clone size: NA; J gene: TRBJ2-3; D gene: NA; CDR3 protein: CASSQDDAPTDTQYF; CDR3 DNA: TGCGCCAGCAGCCAAGATGATGCCCCAACAGATACGCAGTATTTT
V gene: TRBV4-1; clone size: NA; J gene: TRBJ2-3; D gene: TRBD2; CDR3 protein: CASSQLAGVPDTQYF; CDR3 DNA: TGCGCCAGCAGCCAACTAGCGGGGGTTCCAGATACGCAGTATTTT
V gene: TRBV29-1; clone size: few; J gene: TRBJ1-2; D gene: NA; CDR3 protein: CSVEVWQGDYGYTF; CDR3 DNA: TGCAGCGTTGAAGTATGGCAGGGTGACTATGGCTACACCTTC
V gene: TRBV4-3; clone size: NA; J gene: TRBJ2-7; D gene: NA; CDR3 protein: CASSQEGRPFPYEQYF; CDR3 DNA: TGCGCCAGCAGCCAAGAAGGCAGACCATTTCCCTACGAGCAGTACTTC
V gene: TRBV5-4; clone size: NA; J gene: TRBJ2-1; D gene: TRBD2; CDR3 protein: CASSFALAGGRRNEQFF; CDR3 DNA: TGTGCCAGCAGCTTCGCACTAGCGGGGGGGCGTCGGAATGAGCAGTTCTTC
V gene: TRBV5-6; clone size: NA; J gene: TRBJ2-7; D gene: NA; CDR3 protein: CASSLSAPGPYEQYF; CDR3 DNA: TGTGCCAGCAGCTTGTCCGCCCCCGGCCCCTACGAGCAGTACTTC
V gene: TRBV29-1; clone size: NA; J gene: TRBJ2-7; D gene: NA; CDR3 protein: CSVEDLGGSYEQYF; CDR3 DNA: TGCAGCGTTGAAGATTTGGGGGGCTCTTACGAGCAGTACTTC
V gene: TRBV2; clone size: NA; J gene: TRBJ1-2; D gene: NA; CDR3 protein: CASSEFGPRNYGYTF; CDR3 DNA: TGTGCCAGCAGTGAATTCGGCCCGAGGAACTATGGCTACACCTTC
V gene: TRBV14; clone size: NA; J gene: TRBJ2-5; D gene: NA; CDR3 protein: CASSQAPETQYF; CDR3 DNA: TGTGCCAGCAGCCAAGCCCCAGAGACCCAGTACTTC
V gene: TRBV7-3; clone size: NA; J gene: TRBJ2-5; D gene: NA; CDR3 protein: CASSQGGGTETQYF; CDR3 DNA: TGTGCCAGCAGCCAAGGTGGGGGAACAGAGACCCAGTACTTC
V gene: TRBV29-1; clone size: few; J gene: TRBJ1-2; D gene: NA; CDR3 protein: CSVVTGAGVIDPEGYTF; CDR3 DNA: TGCAGCGTTGTGACGGGGGCGGGCGTAATAGATCCAGAGGGCTACACCTTC
V gene: TRBV29-1; clone size: NA; J gene: TRBJ1-1; D gene: NA; CDR3 protein: CSVHGVRTEAFF; CDR3 DNA: TGCAGCGTCCACGGGGTACGGACTGAAGCTTTCTTT
V gene: TRBV5-4; clone size: NA; J gene: TRBJ2-3; D gene: TRBD2; CDR3 protein: CASSFGASGEEDTQYF; CDR3 DNA: TGTGCCAGCAGCTTCGGAGCTAGCGGTGAGGAGGATACGCAGTATTTT
V gene: TRBV2; clone size: NA; J gene: TRBJ2-7; D gene: NA; CDR3 protein: CASQMTAQQTIF; CDR3 DNA: TGTGCCAGCCAAATGACGGCTCAGCAAACAATCTTC
V gene: TRBV7-7; clone size: NA; J gene: TRBJ2-1; D gene: TRBD2; CDR3 protein: CASSWGGDNEQFF; CDR3 DNA: TGTGCTAGCAGCTGGGGGGGTGACAATGAGCAGTTCTTC
V gene: TRBV30; clone size: NA; J gene: TRBJ2-6; D gene: NA; CDR3 protein: CAFQDSGANVLTF; CDR3 DNA: TGTGCCTTCCAAGACTCTGGGGCCAACGTCCTGACTTTC
V gene: TRBV30; clone size: NA; J gene: TRBJ1-2; D gene: NA; CDR3 protein: CAWSVGGVNYGYTF; CDR3 DNA: TGTGCCTGGAGTGTAGGGGGTGTTAACTATGGCTACACCTTC
V gene: TRBV29-1; clone size: NA; J gene: TRBJ2-7; D gene: TRBD1; CDR3 protein: CSVIGTGEFYEQYF; CDR3 DNA: TGCAGCGTTATAGGGACAGGGGAATTCTACGAGCAGTACTTC
V gene: TRBV28; clone size: few; J gene: TRBJ1-5; D gene: NA; CDR3 protein: CASSREYSNQPQHF; CDR3 DNA: TGTGCCAGCAGCCGCGAGTATAGCAATCAGCCCCAGCATTTT
V gene: TRBV29-1; clone size: few; J gene: TRBJ1-2; D gene: NA; CDR3 protein: CSVAEDYGYTF; CDR3 DNA: TGCAGCGTTGCAGAGGACTATGGCTACACCTTC
V gene: TRBV7-9; clone size: NA; J gene: TRBJ2-1; D gene: NA; CDR3 protein: CASSSPTYNEQFF; CDR3 DNA: TGTGCCAGCAGCTCTCCAACCTACAATGAGCAGTTCTTC
V gene: TRBV30; clone size: NA; J gene: TRBJ2-7; D gene: NA; CDR3 protein: CAWSVRQPGEQYF; CDR3 DNA: TGTGCCTGGAGTGTAAGGCAGCCTGGGGAGCAGTACTTC
V gene: TRBV5-6; clone size: NA; J gene: TRBJ2-3; D gene: NA; CDR3 protein: CASSFQDTQYF; CDR3 DNA: TGTGCCAGCAGCTTTCAAGATACGCAGTATTTT
V gene: TRBV29-1; clone size: NA; J gene: TRBJ2-7; D gene: NA; CDR3 protein: CSVVAGDPYEQYF; CDR3 DNA: TGCAGCGTTGTGGCAGGCGATCCCTACGAGCAGTACTTC
V gene: TRBV30; clone size: NA; J gene: TRBJ1-1; D gene: NA; CDR3 protein: CAWRLNTEAFF; CDR3 DNA: TGTGCCTGGAGGTTGAACACTGAAGCTTTCTTT
V gene: TRBV29-1; clone size: NA; J gene: TRBJ2-3; D gene: NA; CDR3 protein: CSVEVRDRGTDTQYF; CDR3 DNA: TGCAGCGTTGAGGTCCGGGACCGAGGCACAGATACGCAGTATTTT
V gene: TRBV29-1; clone size: NA; J gene: TRBJ2-7; D gene: NA; CDR3 protein: CSVEKQGTSHEQYF; CDR3 DNA: TGCAGCGTTGAAAAACAGGGGACTAGTCACGAGCAGTACTTC